This T cell receptor (beta chain) is drawn from a study of T cells in Graves' hyperthyroidism and ophthalmopathy. This clonotype has a count of ten or more. Amplified regions were TCR beta CDR3 sequences from RNA transcripts. HTBI primers drove first-round RT-PCR of the TCR CDR3. TCRdb called the multiplex PCR reads again in MiXCR, with one record for every CDR3 protein. The table lists nearly 750,000 distinct CDR3 sequences, around 40% of them singletons, with approximately 31% in the top ten. Graves' hyperthyroidism qualified as stable when ophthalmopathy did not progress within 18 months. The TCR comes from a woman aged 35 to 49 with Graves' hyperthyroidism. Sequencing used blood.

Written as DNA, the CDR3 is TGTGCCACCAGCAGAGCTAGACAGAGTGAAGCTTTCTTT. Amino acids: CATSRARQSEAFF. The chain uses TRBV15 and TRBJ1-1; a possible D gene is TRBD1 (5 bases). Trimming removed 1 base from V and 7 bases from J, with 10 bases in between. Germline values: CDR1 LNHNV, CDR2 YYDKDF (reference sequence). This CDR3 has 13 amino acids. The whole variable domain, remainder taken from reference TRBV15 and TRBJ1-1, is DAMVIQNPRYQVTQFGKPVTLSCSQTLNHNVMYWYQQKSSQAPKLLFHYYDKDFNNEADTPDNFQSRRPNTSFCFLDIRSPGLGDTAMYLCATSRARQSEAFFGQGTRLTVV.